A selection of T cell receptor beta chains follows, all from one sample in a study of identical twins. TCRdb re-called the 5' RACE reads with MiXCR, one entry per CDR3 protein. Altogether approximately 350,000 distinct CDR3 sequences are present, approximately 13% being singletons, with the ten largest covering 7.2%. These sequences were also reported in another study, on yellow fever vaccine responses in identical twins.

The sequenced sample was CD8+ T cells sorted from blood. The receptors were sampled from a woman in her late teens or twenties in good health. Both conserved end residues are part of each CDR3. A D gene is named only where the DNA matches it firmly. Some rows have no size entry. The others give once, few or many, or a class for an expanded clone.

V	J	D	size	DNA	CDR3
TRBV19	TRBJ2-4	TRBD2	.	TGTGCCAGTAGCGAGGAGCGGGGCCCCAAAAACATTCAGTACTTC	CASSEERGPKNIQYF
TRBV20-1	TRBJ2-7	TRBD2	.	TGCAGTGCTCGGACTAGCAAGTACAAGCAGTACTTC	CSARTSKYKQYF
TRBV6-1	TRBJ2-3	TRBD2	.	TGTGCCAGCGCCCCGTCTAGCGGGGGTACAGATACGCAGTATTTT	CASAPSSGGTDTQYF
TRBV20-1	TRBJ2-1	.	.	TGCAGTGCTAGAGATTTGGCGTCCCCCTACAATGAGCAGTTCTTC	CSARDLASPYNEQFF
TRBV5-1	TRBJ2-1	.	.	TGCGCCAGCAGCTTGTCCGGGACCCTCAATGAGCAGTTCTTC	CASSLSGTLNEQFF
TRBV7-8	TRBJ2-5	TRBD2	few	TGTGCCAGCGGAATAGCGGGAGGGCCGAAGGAGACCCAGTACTTC	CASGIAGGPKETQYF
TRBV20-1	TRBJ1-5	TRBD1	few	TGCAGTGCCCAGCTAACAGGGGTCGGCAATCAGCCCCAGCATTTT	CSAQLTGVGNQPQHF
TRBV12-5	TRBJ1-2	.	.	TGTGCTAGTGGTTTGGGACAGATCTATGGCTACACCTTC	CASGLGQIYGYTF
TRBV6-1	TRBJ1-4	.	.	TGTGCCAGCAGCGTAATAGGAGTAGATGAAAAACTGTTTTTT	CASSVIGVDEKLFF
TRBV11-2	TRBJ2-5	TRBD1	.	TGTGCCAGCAGCTCCTACCCCAACCACAGACAGGGCCAAGAGACCCAGTACTTC	CASSSYPNHRQGQETQYF
TRBV12-3/TRBV12-4	TRBJ2-5	.	many	TGTGCCAGCAGTTTACGAGCGGGTCGTGAGACCCAGTACTTC	CASSLRAGRETQYF
TRBV28	TRBJ2-1	.	few	TGTGCCAGCGGTCTTGGGGGAGGGGGTTTCGAGCAGTTCTTC	CASGLGGGGFEQFF
TRBV9	TRBJ2-5	TRBD2	few	TGTGCCAGCAGCCCCCGACTAGCGAACCAAGAGACCCAGTACTTC	CASSPRLANQETQYF
TRBV20-1	TRBJ1-4	.	few	TGCAGTGCTAGAGATCGTAGTTATGCAACTAATGAAAAACTGTTTTTT	CSARDRSYATNEKLFF
TRBV7-9	TRBJ2-5	TRBD2	few	TGTGCCAGCAGCATAAGCGGGGGATTACAAGAGACCCAGTACTTC	CASSISGGLQETQYF
TRBV7-4	TRBJ2-3	TRBD1	.	TGTGCCAGCAGCTTAGGCAGGGGGCGTCTGACAGATACGCAGTATTTT	CASSLGRGRLTDTQYF
TRBV6-2/TRBV6-3	TRBJ2-6	.	.	TGTGCCAGCAGTTACGAGGGGGGAGGCGGGGCCAACGTCCTGACTTTC	CASSYEGGGGANVLTF
TRBV7-9	TRBJ2-4	.	few	TGTGCCAGCAGCTTAGCTGGCCGAGAGGTGGACATTCAGTACTTC	CASSLAGREVDIQYF
TRBV5-1	TRBJ2-1	.	.	TGCGCCAGCAGGGGGTATGATGAGCAGTTCTTC	CASRGYDEQFF
TRBV20-1	TRBJ2-2	.	few	TGCAGTGTCCCCCGGGGATGGGACACCGGGGAGCTGTTTTTT	CSVPRGWDTGELFF
TRBV5-1	TRBJ1-6	.	many	TGCGCCAGCAGCTCCGACAGACACAATTCACCCCTCCACTTT	CASSSDRHNSPLHF
TRBV7-2	TRBJ1-2	.	few	TGTGCCAGCAGCTTAGAACGACAGTGGAGGCAAGGCTACACCTTC	CASSLERQWRQGYTF
TRBV27	TRBJ1-6	.	.	TGTGCCAGCAGTTTATCCGCGGGGGGAAGGGAACCCCTCCACTTT	CASSLSAGGREPLHF
TRBV11-2	TRBJ2-7	TRBD1	few	TGTGCCAGCAGCCAGGGACAGTACGAGCAGTACTTC	CASSQGQYEQYF
TRBV20-1	TRBJ2-2	.	.	TGCAGTGCTAGGCCAGGGCATCCGGCCGGGGAGCTGTTTTTT	CSARPGHPAGELFF
TRBV12-3/TRBV12-4	TRBJ2-2	.	.	TGTGCCAGCAGTCTATTCGACACCGGGGAGCTGTTTTTT	CASSLFDTGELFF
TRBV27	TRBJ2-6	.	few	TGTGCCAGCAGTTTTGGCCTGCCTGGGGCCAACGTCCTGACTTTC	CASSFGLPGANVLTF
TRBV5-4	TRBJ2-1	TRBD1	few	TGTGCCAGCAGCTTGGATCGGACAGGGTCTTGGATTTGGAACAATGAGCAGTTCTTC	CASSLDRTGSWIWNNEQFF
TRBV28	TRBJ2-2	.	few	TGTGCCAGCAGTCCCACGGGGCTTCCCGGGGAGCTGTTTTTT	CASSPTGLPGELFF
TRBV5-6	TRBJ2-5	TRBD2	.	TGTGCCAGCAGCTTTTATTTTAGCGGGGGGGCCGAGGAGACCCAGTACTTC	CASSFYFSGGAEETQYF
TRBV3-1	TRBJ2-1	.	.	TGTGCCAGCAGCACGATGGATGAGCAGTTCTTC	CASSTMDEQFF
TRBV28	TRBJ2-1	.	few	TGTGCCAGCAGTCCCCCTCGCGAGTACAGCTCCTACAATGAGCAGTTCTTC	CASSPPREYSSYNEQFF
TRBV2	TRBJ1-2	.	.	TGTGCCAGCTTCTCTTACGGCTACACCTTC	CASFSYGYTF
TRBV27	TRBJ1-5	.	few	TGTGCCAGCAGTTCACATAGCAATCAGCCCCAGCATTTT	CASSSHSNQPQHF
TRBV10-3	TRBJ2-1	TRBD2	few	TGTGCCATCAGTGAGGGGGGGGACAATGAGCAGTTCTTC	CAISEGGDNEQFF
TRBV6-1	TRBJ1-1	.	few	TGTGCCAGCAGTCCCGGGGGGTCCCGCACTGAAGCTTTCTTT	CASSPGGSRTEAFF
TRBV7-6	TRBJ2-7	TRBD1	few	TGTGCCAGCAGCTTAGGATCGGACAGGGGATACGAGCAGTACTTC	CASSLGSDRGYEQYF
TRBV7-2	TRBJ1-1	TRBD1	.	TGTGCCAGCAGCCCCGGACAGGGACGATTGAACACTGAAGCTTTCTTT	CASSPGQGRLNTEAFF
TRBV10-2	TRBJ2-5	TRBD1	many	TGCGCCAGCAGTGTGGACAGGGTTCAAGAGACCCAGTACTTC	CASSVDRVQETQYF
TRBV2	TRBJ2-7	TRBD2	few	TGTGCCAGCACTGGGGAGGGCTCCTACGAGCAGTACTTC	CASTGEGSYEQYF
TRBV5-1	TRBJ1-1	.	few	TGCGCCAGCAGCGCCCTTGGTCAGAACACTGAAGCTTTCTTT	CASSALGQNTEAFF
TRBV14	TRBJ2-5	.	.	TGTGCCAGCAGCCCCTACGGGAAAGAGACCCAGTACTTC	CASSPYGKETQYF
TRBV25-1	TRBJ2-1	TRBD1	.	TGTGCCAGCAGTGAATTCCGGACAGGTTACAATGAGCAGTTCTTC	CASSEFRTGYNEQFF
TRBV6-5	TRBJ2-5	.	many	TGTGCCAGCAGTTACTCCCGACAGCAAGAGACCCAGTACTTC	CASSYSRQQETQYF
TRBV20-1	TRBJ2-7	TRBD2	.	TGCAGTGCGCTAATAGGGCGGGAGGGGAAGATGGCCTACGAGCAGTACTTC	CSALIGREGKMAYEQYF
TRBV4-1	TRBJ2-2	TRBD2	few	TGCGCCAGCAGCCAAAGCGGGGGTTCGGCCGGGGAGCTGTTTTTT	CASSQSGGSAGELFF
TRBV9	TRBJ2-7	TRBD2	few	TGTGCCAGCAGCCGGGGACTAGCGGGAGGTTCCTCCTACGAGCAGTACTTC	CASSRGLAGGSSYEQYF
TRBV11-2	TRBJ1-4	.	few	TGTGCCAGCAGCTGGCGACCCTTAGGACAGTGGCAGGTTACAACTAATGAAAAACTGTTTTTT	CASSWRPLGQWQVTTNEKLFF
TRBV6-5	TRBJ2-3	TRBD2	few	TGTGCCAGCAGTTACACGGGGGGTAACGCAGATACGCAGTATTTT	CASSYTGGNADTQYF
TRBV7-8	TRBJ1-1	TRBD1	.	TGTGCCAGCAGCGTACTAACAGGGGGCTACGGGGAAGCTTTCTTT	CASSVLTGGYGEAFF
TRBV13	TRBJ2-3	TRBD2	.	TGTGCCAGCAGCCCGACTAGCGGGAGGAGGGCAGATACGCAGTATTTT	CASSPTSGRRADTQYF
TRBV2	TRBJ2-1	.	.	TGTGCCACCCCCGAGGGGACCTACAATGAGCAGTTCTTC	CATPEGTYNEQFF
TRBV7-9	TRBJ2-1	.	few	TGTGCCAGCAGCCCAGCCGAGGGACTTAAGTACAATGAGCAGTTCTTC	CASSPAEGLKYNEQFF
TRBV4-1	TRBJ2-6	TRBD1	few	TGCGCCAGCACCTTGGAGACAGGGGGCTCTGGGGCCAACGTCCTGACTTTC	CASTLETGGSGANVLTF
TRBV7-9	TRBJ2-5	TRBD1	few	TGTGCCACCCCGGGACAGGGAACCCAAGAGACCCAGTACTTC	CATPGQGTQETQYF